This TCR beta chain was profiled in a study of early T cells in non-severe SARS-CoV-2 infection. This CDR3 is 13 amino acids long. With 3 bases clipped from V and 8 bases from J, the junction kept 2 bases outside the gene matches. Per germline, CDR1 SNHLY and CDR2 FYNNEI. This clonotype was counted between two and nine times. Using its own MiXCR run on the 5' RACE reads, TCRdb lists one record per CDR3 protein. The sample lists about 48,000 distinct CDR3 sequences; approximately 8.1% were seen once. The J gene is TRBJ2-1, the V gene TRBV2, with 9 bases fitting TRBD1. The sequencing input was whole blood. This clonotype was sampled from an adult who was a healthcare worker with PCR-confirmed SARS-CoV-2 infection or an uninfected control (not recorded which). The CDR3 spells CASSEDRGHEQFF. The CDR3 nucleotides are TGTGCCAGCAGTGAGGACAGGGGTCATGAGCAGTTCTTC.